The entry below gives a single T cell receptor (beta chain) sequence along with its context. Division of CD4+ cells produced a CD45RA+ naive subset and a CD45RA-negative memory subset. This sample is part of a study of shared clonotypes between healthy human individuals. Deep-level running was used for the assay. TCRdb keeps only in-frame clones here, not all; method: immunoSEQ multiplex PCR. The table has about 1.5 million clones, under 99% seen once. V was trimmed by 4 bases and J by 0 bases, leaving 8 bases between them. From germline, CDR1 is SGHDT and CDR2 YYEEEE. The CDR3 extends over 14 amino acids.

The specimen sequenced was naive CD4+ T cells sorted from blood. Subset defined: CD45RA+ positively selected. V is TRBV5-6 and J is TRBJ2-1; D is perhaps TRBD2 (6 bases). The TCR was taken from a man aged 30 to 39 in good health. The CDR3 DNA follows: TGTGCCAGCAGCGGGAGGAACTCCTACAATGAGCAGTTCTTC. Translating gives CASSGRNSYNEQFF.